This T cell receptor beta chain was sequenced for a study of shared clonotypes between healthy human individuals. Generated by immunoSEQ multiplex PCR, the TCRdb table keeps only in-frame clones and is missing some. The sample has 950,000 to 1,300,000 clones; approximately 72% are singletons. Looked up from germline, CDR1 is SNHLY and CDR2 is FYNNEI. The CDR3 contains 16 residues. V dropped 7 bases and J dropped 2; count of bases not matched to a gene: 10. A note on this clone: The antigen remains undetermined.

Study findings and constraints: A reduction in generation probabilities was seen for non-shared clonotypes relative to those shared by all four donors. At large depth, rarefaction still showed sorted-subset sequencing to be incomplete.

The sequence was obtained from a man aged 18-30 years in good health. The source material was memory CD4+ T cells sorted from blood. Subset in this sample: CD45RA-negative fraction. V gene TRBV2 combines with J gene TRBJ2-7, with 11 bases identical to TRBD2. The CDR3 region is CASITGLADPTYEQYF. CDR3 DNA: TGTGCCAGCATAACGGGACTAGCGGACCCAACCTACGAGCAGTACTTC.